Following are 30 T cell receptor beta chains from one sample sequenced in a study of T cell repertoires in cytomegalovirus infection. TCRdb fed the reads into MiXCR, producing one record per CDR3 protein. Among about 740,000 distinct CDR3 sequences listed, 35% to 40% were seen once. The specimen sequenced was PBMCs. These receptors were taken from a human donor in good health (CMV status not recorded). Some clones in this sample may be carry-over from other donors' samples.

Comments on this clonotype: It may be a read error: a sequence one base away is much more abundant. This rearrangement joins TRBV7-6 to TRBJ1-2, with a tentative D call TRBD1 (6 bases). CDR1 is SGHVS and CDR2 is FNYEAQ in the germline V gene. The CDR3 runs to 12 residues. DNA for the CDR3: TGTGCCAGCAGCGGGGGGCAGGCGGAGCCCCACTTC. This gives the protein CASSGGQAEPHF.

This clonotype came up a few times. The CDR3 sequence is CASSLLAVNNQPQHF. As DNA, the CDR3 is TGTGCCAGCAGTTTATTGGCGGTAAACAATCAGCCCCAGCATTTT. This chain links TRBV28 with TRBJ1-5; D is uncertain. There are 15 residues in the CDR3. V shed 1 base and J shed 3 bases, with 10 bases lying between them. Germline CDR1 is MDHEN and CDR2 is SYDVKM.

The chain joins TRBV4-1 to TRBJ2-3, with D unclear. The germline gives CDR1 MGHRA, CDR2 YSYEKL. V was pared by 1 base and J by 5 bases, with 7 bases between. The CDR3 loop spans 13 amino acids. This chain's CDR3 is CASSQVFQDTQYF. The CDR3, as DNA: TGCGCCAGCAGCCAAGTATTCCAAGATACGCAGTATTTT.

The chain recombines TRBV5-1 with TRBJ1-1; a weak D match, TRBD1 (6 bases). The CDR3 is 16 residues long. V gave up 5 bases and J gave up 6 bases, with 23 bases separating them. Germline assignment: CDR1 SGHRS and CDR2 YFSETQ. CDR3 region: CASSRDTKGEVAEAFF. DNA of the CDR3: TGCGCCAGCAGTAGGGACACCAAAGGGGAAGTTGCTGAAGCTTTCTTT. The full variable domain, completed using reference TRBV5-1 and TRBJ1-1, is KAGVTQTPRYLIKTRGQQVTLSCSPISGHRSVSWYQQTPGQGLQFLFEYFSETQRNKGNFPGRFSGRQFSNSRSEMNVSTLELGDSALYLCASSRDTKGEVAEAFFGQGTRLTVV.

This chain joins TRBV27 and TRBJ1-1; perhaps TRBD1 as D (5 bases). Germline CDR1 and CDR2: MNHEY and SMNVEV (reference sequence). The CDR3 is made up of 15 amino acids. V was trimmed by 6 bases and J by 0 bases, leaving 14 bases between them. As DNA, the CDR3 is TGTGCCAGCAGCCCCGAGGGGCGGATGAACACTGAAGCTTTCTTT. Its translation is CASSPEGRMNTEAFF.

This rearrangement joins TRBV28 to TRBJ2-1; TRBD2 matches 8 bases. With 5 bases clipped from V and 3 bases from J, the junction kept 9 bases outside the gene matches. Germline V CDR1 and CDR2: MDHEN, SYDVKM. The CDR3 loop spans 16 amino acids. CDR3 protein: CASSPETAGGYNEQFF. The CDR3 region has the DNA TGTGCCAGCAGTCCCGAAACGGCGGGGGGCTACAATGAGCAGTTCTTC.

This clonotype was counted between two and nine times. The chain links TRBV7-8 to TRBJ2-2; 10 bases agree with TRBD2. The V segment lost 4 bases and the J segment 1 base; nucleotides outside the gene matches: 9. Per the germline V gene, CDR1 is SGHVS and CDR2 is FQNEAQ. This CDR3 spans 18 amino acids. The CDR3 bases are TGTGCCAGCAGCTCGAGGGCTAGCGGGGGCCAGAACACCGGGGAGCTGTTTTTT. Amino acids: CASSSRASGGQNTGELFF.

V and J are TRBV7-2 and TRBJ1-2; 8 bases are shared with TRBD1. CDR1 and CDR2 from the germline V gene are SGHTA and FQGNSA. There are 11 residues in the CDR3. The DNA for the CDR3 is TGTGCGGGCAGGGGGCGGCTTGGCTACACCTTC. Its translation: CAGRGRLGYTF. Looking up the rest from reference TRBV7-2 and TRBJ1-2 gives the full variable domain: GAGVSQSPSNKVTEKGKDVELRCDPISGHTALYWYRQSLGQGLEFLIYFQGNSAPDKSGLPSDRFSAERTGGSVSTLTIQRTQQEDSAVYLCAGRGRLGYTFGSGTRLTVV.

This sequence joins TRBV28 and TRBJ2-1, with TRBD2 as a possible D gene (7 bases). In germline, CDR1 is MDHEN, CDR2 SYDVKM. V was clipped by 6 bases and J by 2 bases, with 26 bases between them. The CDR3 has 19 amino acids. CDR3 nucleotides: TGTGCCAGCAGGTCCTCCGGGGGGCAGGTGACATCCCCCTACAATGAGCAGTTCTTC. Its protein product is CASRSSGGQVTSPYNEQFF.

Turning to this clonotype: The junction departs from the called germline gene at one end, perhaps through a read error. V usage is TRBV4-1 and J usage is TRBJ1-5; D uncertain. The CDR3 has 15 residues. Germline V gives CDR1 MGHRA, CDR2 YSYEKL. As DNA, the CDR3 is TGTGCCAGCAGCCAAGATCAAGCCAGCAATCAGCCCCAGCATTTT. This sequence encodes CASSQDQASNQPQHF.

The table lists this clonotype with a few counts. The rearrangement uses TRBV7-2 and TRBJ1-2; D is undetermined. The germline gives CDR1 SGHTA, CDR2 FQGNSA. Trimming took off 5 bases at V and 10 bases at J, with 17 bases between the two ends. The CDR3 length is 13 residues. The CDR3 reads CASSTRAGEDYTF. In DNA form, the CDR3 reads TGTGCCAGCAGCACTAGGGCAGGCGAGGACTACACCTTC. Full variable domain (outside the CDR3, taken from reference TRBV7-2 and TRBJ1-2): GAGVSQSPSNKVTEKGKDVELRCDPISGHTALYWYRQSLGQGLEFLIYFQGNSAPDKSGLPSDRFSAERTGGSVSTLTIQRTQQEDSAVYLCASSTRAGEDYTFGSGTRLTVV.

The chain is built from TRBV4-2 and TRBJ1-3, with D perhaps TRBD1 (5 bases). Per the germline V gene, CDR1 is LGHNA and CDR2 is YNFKEQ. V dropped 4 bases and J dropped 9 bases, with 16 bases sitting between them. This CDR3 spans 14 amino acids. The chain's CDR3 is CASSPTGPDVTIYF. The CDR3 DNA sequence: TGTGCCAGCAGCCCGACGGGACCCGATGTCACCATATATTTT.

The chain recombines TRBV7-9 with TRBJ1-2; D is possibly TRBD1 (5 bases). Looked up from germline, CDR1 is SEHNR and CDR2 is FQNEAQ (reference sequence). The CDR3 runs to 14 residues. The germline V and J ends were trimmed by 1 base and 3 bases, with 9 bases remaining between them. The CDR3 protein is CASSLERGYYGYTF. The CDR3 DNA is TGTGCCAGCAGCTTAGAACGGGGGTACTATGGCTACACCTTC.

With regard to this clonotype: A much larger clonotype is one base distant, so this may be a read error. No conserved phenylalanine or tryptophan is present at the end of the CDR3, so a read error is the likely explanation. The J gene is TRBJ2-7, the V gene TRBV7-2, with 9 positions matching TRBD2. V trimming: 2 bases; J trimming: 2 bases; junction bases outside the gene matches: 4. Per the germline V gene, CDR1 is SGHTA and CDR2 is FQGNSA. There are 15 residues in the CDR3. CDR3 in DNA: TGTGCCAGCAGCTTACTAGAGCGGGGGGCCTACGAGCAGTACTTA. Its translation: CASSLLERGAYEQYL.

The gene calls are TRBV20-1 and TRBJ1-2; D is perhaps TRBD1 (6 bases). The CDR3 loop spans 13 amino acids. CDR1 is DFQATT, CDR2 SNEGSKA, per germline (reference sequence). V was clipped by 0 bases and J by 4 bases, with 9 bases between them. In nucleotides, the CDR3 is TGCAGTGCTAGAGATACAGGGACCTATGGCTACACCTTC. Its protein product is CSARDTGTYGYTF.

This clonotype has more than one count but fewer than ten. The chain couples TRBV19 to TRBJ2-2; tentatively, D is TRBD2 (7 bases). The V end was cut by 1 base, the J end by 4 bases, with 13 bases between. This CDR3 is 16 amino acids long. Germline lookup yields CDR1 LNHDA and CDR2 SQIVND (reference sequence). DNA for the CDR3: TGTGCCAGTAGTATAGCGGGGGGCTTGAGCACCGGGGAGCTGTTTTTT. Translated, it gives CASSIAGGLSTGELFF.

The CDR3 spells CASSEWRTGGYGYTF. Written as DNA, the CDR3 is TGTGCCAGCAGTGAATGGAGGACAGGGGGCTATGGCTACACCTTC. The rearrangement uses TRBV6-1 and TRBJ1-2; TRBD1 aligns across 10 bases. This CDR3 comprises 15 residues. The V and J ends lost 2 bases and 4 bases, in that order; junction bases with no gene match: 4. The V gene's germline CDR1 is MNHNS and CDR2 SASEGT.

The gene calls are TRBV7-9 and TRBJ1-6; unclear D gene. Trimming cost V 4 bases and J 13 bases, with 23 bases left between them. The CDR3 contains 16 residues. Germline CDR1 and CDR2: SEHNR and FQNEAQ (reference sequence). The CDR3 reads CASSSGFGFRSFPLHF. The DNA for the CDR3 is TGTGCCAGCAGCTCCGGGTTCGGGTTCAGGAGTTTCCCCCTCCACTTT. Looking up the rest from reference TRBV7-9 and TRBJ1-6 gives the full variable domain: DTGVSQNPRHKITKRGQNVTFRCDPISEHNRLYWYRQTLGQGPEFLTYFQNEAQLEKSRLLSDRFSAERPKGSFSTLEIQRTEQGDSAMYLCASSSGFGFRSFPLHFGNGTRLTVT.

This clonotype was seen at least ten times. J is TRBJ2-7 and V is TRBV11-2, with D possibly matching TRBD1 (6 bases). This CDR3 comprises 16 residues. Germline CDR1 is SGHAT and CDR2 is FQNNGV. The V end lost 3 bases, the J end lost 4 bases, and 19 bases lay between the germline ends. CDR3 in amino acids: CASSLRGRDTYYEQYF. CDR3 DNA sequence: TGTGCCAGCAGCTTGAGGGGACGGGACACTTATTACGAGCAGTACTTC.

This clonotype was found once. V gene TRBV20-1 combines with J gene TRBJ2-1; 9 bases are a match to TRBD2. From germline, CDR1 is DFQATT and CDR2 SNEGSKA (reference sequence). This CDR3 is built from 15 residues. The trim removed 3 bases at V and 6 bases at J, leaving 9 bases unmatched. This chain's CDR3 is CSARAGTSSFNEQFF. The CDR3 nucleotides are TGCAGTGCTAGGGCCGGGACTAGCTCTTTCAATGAGCAGTTCTTC.

This clonotype came up a few times. V and J are TRBV28 and TRBJ1-2; D not resolved. Germline CDR1 reads MDHEN; CDR2 reads SYDVKM. Trimming stripped 5 bases from V and 5 bases from J, with 15 bases between. CDR3 length: 14 residues. In nucleotides, the CDR3 is TGTGCCAGCAGTCGACCCGGGTGGGATTATGGCTACACCTTC. Its protein product is CASSRPGWDYGYTF.

V usage is TRBV28 and J usage is TRBJ1-6; D perhaps matches TRBD1 (6 bases). V was shortened by 7 bases and J by 7 bases, with 17 bases between the two germline ends. The CDR3 runs to 15 residues. Germline V gene lookup returns CDR1 MDHEN and CDR2 SYDVKM. The CDR3 bases are TGTGCCAGCATTTCCGGGGGCGCTTTGAATTCACCCCTCCACTTT. Amino acid sequence: CASISGGALNSPLHF. Together with reference TRBV28 and TRBJ1-6, the CDR3 gives the full variable domain: DVKVTQSSRYLVKRTGEKVFLECVQDMDHENMFWYRQDPGLGLRLIYFSYDVKMKEKGDIPEGYSVSREKKERFSLILESASTNQTSMYLCASISGGALNSPLHFGNGTRLTVT.

J is TRBJ1-2 and V is TRBV7-8, with 8 bases fitting TRBD1. This CDR3 is 15 amino acids long. J lost 6 bases, V lost 2 bases, and 8 bases had no gene match. Germline V lookup: CDR1 SGHVS, CDR2 FQNEAQ. CDR3 amino acids: CASSLLDRVLHGYTF. CDR3 nucleotides: TGTGCCAGCAGCTTATTGGACAGGGTTCTCCATGGCTACACCTTC.

The J gene is TRBJ2-7, the V gene TRBV5-1; D might be TRBD1 or TRBD2, each matching 5 bases. Germline CDR1 reads SGHRS; CDR2 reads YFSETQ. The CDR3 is 14 amino acids. The V gene lost 4 bases and the J gene lost 3 bases, with 14 bases spanning the gap. Written as DNA, the CDR3 is TGCGCCAGCAGCCAAGGGACGGCGCACTACGAGCAGTACTTC. As protein: CASSQGTAHYEQYF.

This clonotype showed up many times. The chain recombines TRBV6-1 with TRBJ1-1; the D is unclear. The germline V gene encodes CDR1 MNHNS and CDR2 SASEGT. The CDR3 loop spans 14 amino acids. The ends were cut back, 3 bases at V and 0 bases at J, with 8 bases in the middle. The chain's CDR3 is CASSETKLNTEAFF. In nucleotides, the CDR3 is TGTGCCAGCAGTGAGACAAAACTGAACACTGAAGCTTTCTTT.

The chain is built from TRBV2 and TRBJ2-1; no clear D gene. Germline CDR1 reads SNHLY; CDR2 reads FYNNEI. Trimming removed 4 bases at V and 5 bases at J, with 6 bases between. This CDR3 is built from 12 residues. CDR3 sequence: CASSVGNNEQFF. CDR3 in DNA: TGTGCCAGCAGTGTAGGGAACAATGAGCAGTTCTTC.

This clonotype was seen only once. This sequence joins TRBV7-6 and TRBJ2-5; D gene ambiguous. In germline, CDR1 is SGHVS, CDR2 FNYEAQ. The CDR3 totals 15 residues. Trimming removed 0 bases from V and 4 bases from J, with 12 bases in between. CDR3 protein: CASSLAARIGETQYF. As DNA, the CDR3 is TGTGCCAGCAGCTTAGCGGCCCGGATAGGAGAGACCCAGTACTTC.

The chain couples TRBV19 to TRBJ1-1, with D unclear. V was shortened by 3 bases and J by 4 bases, with 12 bases between the two germline ends. The CDR3 runs to 14 residues. Germline-derived CDR1 and CDR2 are LNHDA and SQIVND (reference sequence). Here the CDR3 reads CASSIGNLGTEAFF. DNA for the CDR3: TGTGCCAGTAGTATTGGTAATCTGGGCACTGAAGCTTTCTTT.

The CDR3 reads CASSLTEGETQYF. In DNA, the CDR3 is TGTGCCAGCAGTTTAACGGAGGGAGAGACCCAGTACTTC. This chain links TRBV27 with TRBJ2-5, with D possibly TRBD2 on 6 matching bases. In germline, CDR1 is MNHEY, CDR2 SMNVEV (reference sequence). Trimming left V 2 bases short and J 4 bases short, with 8 bases between. This CDR3 has 13 amino acids.

This clonotype was seen a handful of times. The chain carries TRBV29-1 and TRBJ1-1; TRBD1 is a possible D gene (5 bases). Trimming took 7 bases from V and 4 from J, leaving 16 bases between them. This CDR3 is built from 13 residues. Germline V gives CDR1 SQVTM, CDR2 ANQGSEA. The CDR3 loop is CSADRGISTEAFF. CDR3 nucleotide sequence: TGCAGCGCCGATAGGGGAATTAGCACTGAAGCTTTCTTT. Full variable domain (rest looked up from reference TRBV29-1 and TRBJ1-1): SAVISQKPSRDICQRGTSLTIQCQVDSQVTMMFWYRQQPGQSLTLIATANQGSEATYESGFVIDKFPISRPNLTFSTLTVSNMSPEDSSIYLCSADRGISTEAFFGQGTRLTVV.